The rows below give T cell receptor beta chains drawn from one sample of a study of blood T cell repertoires in COVID-19. This table comes from immunoSEQ multiplex PCR, and its TCRdb copy is limited to in-frame clones, with some not included. The data show roughly 330,000 clones, with more than 75% seen just once and roughly 4.1% held by the top ten. Sequencing was carried out using peripheral blood. Receptors were obtained from a woman between 45 and 60 years old with active or convalescent COVID-19. Each CDR3 is given with its conserved first and last residue. A D gene is named only where the DNA matches it firmly. Size tells how often a clone was seen (once, few, many) or the class of an expanded clone, and some rows leave it out.

>TRBJ1-1|-|TRBV12-3/TRBV12-4|13|few
CASSLRGGSEAFF
TGTGCCAGCAGTTTGAGAGGGGGTTCTGAAGCTTTCTTT
>TRBJ1-1|-|TRBV6-2/TRBV6-3|18|once
CASSLFGQISLMNTEAFF
TGTGCCAGCAGCCTGTTCGGACAGATTTCTCTCATGAACACTGAAGCTTTCTTT
>TRBJ1-1|-|TRBV7-2|14|-
CASGWRGGFTEAFF
TGTGCCAGCGGCTGGAGAGGCGGGTTCACTGAAGCTTTCTTT
>TRBJ2-7|-|TRBV7-2|16|-
CASSPRLAGSSYEQYF
TGTGCCAGCAGCCCCCGGTTGGCGGGGAGCTCCTACGAGCAGTACTTC
>TRBJ1-6|-|TRBV18|14|-
CASSLRTEHSPLHF
TGTGCCAGCTCACTGCGGACAGAACACTCACCCCTCCACTTT
>TRBJ2-7|TRBD1|TRBV12-3/TRBV12-4|13|-
CASSHSDRGEQYF
TGTGCCAGCAGTCACTCAGACAGGGGAGAGCAGTACTTC
>TRBJ2-7|-|TRBV7-3|15|-
CASSLGSGEGYEQYF
TGTGCCAGCAGCTTAGGGTCAGGGGAGGGGTACGAGCAGTACTTC
>TRBJ2-5|TRBD1|TRBV15|16|-
CATSRDVPGQDETQYF
TGTGCCACCAGCAGAGATGTACCCGGACAGGATGAGACCCAGTACTTC
>TRBJ2-3|TRBD1|TRBV19|14|-
CASSGQGATDTQYF
TGTGCCAGTTCAGGACAGGGTGCCACAGATACGCAGTATTTT
>TRBJ2-7|TRBD1|TRBV5-1|13|-
CASSLGGKDEQYF
TGCGCCAGCAGCTTAGGGGGCAAGGACGAGCAGTACTTC
>TRBJ1-4|-|TRBV6-5|13|-
CASARWESEKLFF
TGTGCCAGCGCGCGCTGGGAGTCTGAAAAACTGTTTTTT
>TRBJ1-1|-|TRBV19|16|-
CASSIVSGMGNTEAFF
TGTGCCAGTAGTATAGTCTCGGGAATGGGGAACACTGAAGCTTTCTTT
>TRBJ1-5|-|TRBV7-2|15|-
CASSLGGYSNQPQHF
TGTGCCAGCAGCTTAGGCGGGTATAGCAATCAGCCCCAGCATTTT
>TRBJ1-2|TRBD1|TRBV7-9|14|-
CASSLDGQGGGYTF
TGTGCCAGCAGCTTAGATGGACAGGGGGGAGGCTACACCTTC
>TRBJ1-2|TRBD1|TRBV2|16|-
CASSERVGTGNYGYTF
TGTGCCAGCAGTGAAAGGGTGGGGACAGGCAACTATGGCTACACCTTC
>TRBJ1-2|-|TRBV4-2|15|-
CASSQAGQVSYGYTF
TGTGCCAGCAGCCAAGCAGGGCAGGTTAGCTATGGCTACACCTTC
>TRBJ1-6|-|TRBV7-2|13|-
CASSLMRDSPLHF
TGTGCCAGCAGCTTGATGAGGGATTCACCCCTCCACTTT
>TRBJ2-3|-|TRBV6-2/TRBV6-3|15|-
CASSWRYSSTDTQYF
TGTGCCAGCAGTTGGAGATACTCTAGCACAGATACGCAGTATTTT
>TRBJ1-2|TRBD1|TRBV19|14|-
CASLGDRENYGYTF
TGTGCCAGCCTCGGGGACAGAGAAAACTATGGCTACACCTTC
>TRBJ1-6|TRBD1|TRBV20-1|16|-
CSASGPGGAFNSPLHF
TGCAGTGCTAGTGGCCCAGGGGGCGCTTTTAATTCACCCCTCCACTTT
>TRBJ1-1|-|TRBV6-2/TRBV6-3|14|-
CASSYRQMNTEAFF
TGTGCCAGCAGTTATAGACAAATGAACACTGAAGCTTTCTTT
>TRBJ1-1|-|TRBV19|14|-
CASTHTGVGTEAFF
TGTGCCAGTACTCACACGGGGGTCGGGACTGAAGCTTTCTTT
>TRBJ1-3|TRBD1|TRBV28|18|-
CASSLGTIWTGTGNTIYF
TGTGCCAGCAGTTTGGGCACGATCTGGACAGGGACTGGAAACACCATATATTTT
>TRBJ1-3|TRBD1|TRBV4-3|17|-
CASSQKSTGGAGNTIYF
TGCGCCAGCAGCCAGAAATCTACAGGGGGTGCGGGAAACACCATATATTTT
>TRBJ2-5|-|TRBV6-1|14|-
CASSDAGFGKTQYF
TGTGCCAGCAGTGACGCAGGGTTTGGGAAGACCCAGTACTTC
>TRBJ2-1|TRBD2|TRBV9|16|-
CASSPHVSGSYNEQFF
TGTGCCAGCAGCCCGCATGTTAGCGGGTCCTACAATGAGCAGTTCTTC
>TRBJ2-3|-|TRBV7-9|16|-
CASSRAPGGRTDTQYF
TGTGCCAGCAGCCGCGCGCCGGGGGGCCGGACAGATACGCAGTATTTT
>TRBJ1-6|TRBD1|TRBV18|15|-
CASSPTTGGNSPLHF
TGTGCCAGCTCCCCTACCACAGGGGGTAATTCACCCCTCCACTTT
>TRBJ1-1|-|TRBV6-5|15|-
CASSLGPGKRAEAFF
TGTGCCAGCAGCCTCGGCCCCGGGAAAAGGGCTGAGGCTTTCTTT
>TRBJ1-6|-|TRBV18|20|few
CASSPTGNGPSKSYNSPLHF
TGTGCCAGCTCACCCACAGGGAACGGGCCTTCCAAATCCTATAATTCACCCCTCCACTTT
>TRBJ2-5|-|TRBV7-9|16|-
CASSLVVLADKETQYF
TGTGCCAGCAGCTTAGTAGTCTTAGCGGATAAAGAGACCCAGTACTTC
>TRBJ1-4|TRBD1|TRBV7-9|16|-
CASSSPSGTGDEKLFF
TGTGCCAGCAGCTCCCCTTCCGGGACAGGGGATGAAAAACTGTTTTTT
>TRBJ1-1|TRBD1|TRBV19|17|-
CASSIGGGSYRDTEAFF
TGTGCCAGTAGTATAGGAGGGGGCTCCTACAGGGACACTGAAGCTTTCTTT
>TRBJ2-3|-|TRBV2|12|-
CASNRYTDTQYF
TGTGCCAGCAATCGGTACACAGATACGCAGTATTTT
>TRBJ2-1|TRBD2|TRBV27|15|-
CASRGAGGWVNEQFF
TGTGCCAGCAGGGGAGCGGGAGGATGGGTGAATGAGCAGTTCTTC
>TRBJ1-1|-|TRBV5-8|15|-
CASSLEQGRGTEAFF
TGTGCCAGCAGCTTGGAGCAGGGAAGGGGTACTGAAGCTTTCTTT
>TRBJ2-7|-|TRBV30|15|-
CAWSVQFLQSYEQYF
TGTGCCTGGAGTGTACAGTTTTTACAGTCCTACGAGCAGTACTTC
>TRBJ2-2|-|TRBV11-3|14|-
CASSLHGVTGELFF
TGTGCCAGCAGCTTACACGGGGTCACCGGGGAGCTGTTTTTT
>TRBJ2-3|TRBD2|TRBV19|14|-
CASSFRLAGDTQYF
TGTGCCAGTAGTTTCAGACTAGCGGGGGATACGCAGTATTTT
>TRBJ2-3|-|TRBV2|15|-
CASSLAALVTDTQYF
TGTGCCAGCAGTTTAGCGGCCCTTGTCACAGATACGCAGTATTTT
>TRBJ1-5|TRBD1|TRBV7-2|13|-
CASSSGTDQPQHF
TGTGCCAGCAGCTCGGGGACAGATCAGCCCCAGCATTTT
>TRBJ2-1|TRBD2|TRBV3-1/TRBV3-2|16|-
CASSQDYGARENEQFF
TGTGCCAGCAGCCAAGATTATGGCGCGCGGGAGAATGAGCAGTTCTTC
>TRBJ2-1|TRBD2|TRBV28|14|-
CASSLAGEGNEQFF
TGTGCCAGCAGCCTAGCGGGAGAGGGTAATGAGCAGTTCTTC
>TRBJ1-6|TRBD1|TRBV11-1|14|few
CASSSTGYNSPLHF
TGTGCCAGCAGCTCGACAGGGTATAATTCACCCCTCCACTTT
>TRBJ1-5|-|TRBV10-2|13|-
CASSESRNQPQHF
TGCGCCAGCAGTGAGTCCAGGAATCAGCCCCAGCATTTT
>TRBJ1-1|-|TRBV27|13|few
CASSLTRGTEAFF
TGTGCCAGCAGTTTAACCAGGGGCACTGAAGCTTTCTTT
>TRBJ2-2|-|TRBV6-4|20|-
CASSDSPRDGSSPNTGELFF
TGTGCCAGCAGTGACTCCCCGCGTGACGGGAGTAGCCCGAACACCGGGGAGCTGTTTTTT
>TRBJ1-2|-|TRBV3-1/TRBV3-2|17|-
CASSRGSLGGTNYGYTF
TGTGCCAGCAGCCGGGGTTCTCTGGGAGGGACTAACTATGGCTACACCTTC
>TRBJ1-3|-|TRBV6-5|12|once
CASRSRRGTIYF
TGTGCCAGCAGAAGCCGAAGGGGCACCATATATTTT
>TRBJ1-2|-|TRBV12-3/TRBV12-4|12|-
CASRPTGYGYTF
TGTGCCAGCAGGCCTACGGGCTATGGCTACACCTTC
>TRBJ2-3|TRBD1|TRBV9|16|-
CASSVTRGLSTDTQYF
TGTGCCAGCAGCGTAACGAGGGGGCTAAGCACAGATACGCAGTATTTT